Shown below are 10 T cell receptor beta chains from a single sample sequenced in a study of early T cells in non-severe SARS-CoV-2 infection. TCRdb redid the calling of the 5' RACE reads with MiXCR, one entry per CDR3 protein. The sample carries about 50,000 distinct CDR3 sequences, approximately 9.4% recorded once. The sequencing sample was made of whole blood. The origin of the receptors is an adult who was a healthcare worker with PCR-confirmed SARS-CoV-2 infection or an uninfected control (not recorded which).

This clonotype was detected only a few times. The J gene is TRBJ2-1, the V gene TRBV7-2, with 7 bases that match TRBD1. Germline loops: CDR1 SGHTA, CDR2 FQGNSA. V lost 1 base, J lost 0 bases, and 0 bases stayed unmatched. The CDR3 is 15 amino acids. The CDR3 DNA reads as TGTGCCAGCAGCTTAGACAGGGGCTCCTACAATGAGCAGTTCTTC. This gives the protein CASSLDRGSYNEQFF.

Only a few counts were recorded for this clonotype. This chain connects TRBV24-1 to TRBJ2-3; TRBD1 aligns across 7 bases. The CDR3 totals 14 residues. The germline CDR1 and CDR2 sequences are KGHDR and SFDVKD. Losses at the gene ends were 10 bases for V and 0 bases for J; bases not matched to a gene: 6. The chain's CDR3 is CATGSGQSTDTQYF. The CDR3 coding sequence is TGTGCCACTGGTTCGGGACAGAGCACAGATACGCAGTATTTT.

This clonotype was detected ten times or more. The V call is TRBV7-8, the J call TRBJ1-3; TRBD1 matches at 9 bases. The CDR3 totals 18 residues. After removal of 1 base from V and 0 bases from J, the junction contained 7 bases not matched to a gene. CDR1 and CDR2 (germline): SGHVS, FQNEAQ. CDR3 in DNA: TGTGCCAGCAGCTTAGGGCGGGACAGGGACTACTCTGGAAACACCATATATTTT. Translated: CASSLGRDRDYSGNTIYF.

This clonotype showed up many times. This sequence joins TRBV11-2 and TRBJ2-2; possibly TRBD1 for D (5 bases). The CDR3 runs 15 residues. Per germline, CDR1 SGHAT and CDR2 FQNNGV. V was shortened by 5 bases and J by 1 base, with 11 bases between the two germline ends. The CDR3, as DNA: TGTGCCAGCAGCCCAAGGACACAGAACACCGGGGAGCTGTTTTTT. It translates to CASSPRTQNTGELFF.

The sample holds many counts of this clonotype. This chain uses TRBV7-2 with TRBJ2-3, with D possibly TRBD1 on 6 matching bases. CDR1 and CDR2 (germline): SGHTA, FQGNSA. The CDR3 runs to 14 residues. The V end lost 2 bases, the J end lost 8 bases, and 14 bases lay between the germline ends. The CDR3 spells CASSLFPGEGTQYF. The CDR3 DNA is TGTGCCAGCAGCTTATTCCCAGGGGAAGGTACGCAGTATTTT.

This clonotype appeared a single time. This rearrangement joins TRBV20-1 to TRBJ2-7; D unresolved. V shed 4 bases and J shed 2 bases, with 9 bases lying between them. In germline, CDR1 is DFQATT, CDR2 SNEGSKA (reference sequence). The CDR3 is made up of 12 amino acids. CDR3 amino acids: CSAKRVAYEQYF. The CDR3 coding sequence is TGCAGTGCTAAACGGGTTGCCTACGAGCAGTACTTC.

The genes are TRBV7-2 and TRBJ2-1; tentative D call: TRBD2 (6 bases). V was trimmed by 5 bases and J by 9 bases, leaving 17 bases between them. CDR1 and CDR2 from the germline V gene are SGHTA and FQGNSA. The CDR3 spans 14 residues. The CDR3 region has the DNA TGTGCCAGCAGCCGGGGGTGGCGGGGTGGTGAGCAGTTCTTC. This codes for CASSRGWRGGEQFF.

The chain combines TRBV9 with TRBJ2-7, with 9 positions matching TRBD1. Per germline, CDR1 SGDLS and CDR2 YYNGEE. V lost 4 bases and J lost 4; bases outside the gene matches: 6. This CDR3 contains 14 residues. The CDR3 DNA reads TGTGCCAGCAGCCCTCTGACAGGGGGATACGAGCAGTACTTC. Translating gives CASSPLTGGYEQYF. The whole variable domain, filled in from reference TRBV9 and TRBJ2-7, reads DSGVTQTPKHLITATGQRVTLRCSPRSGDLSVYWYQQSLDQGLQFLIQYYNGEERAKGNILERFSAQQFPDLHSELNLSSLELGDSALYFCASSPLTGGYEQYFGPGTRLTVT.

This clonotype came up many times. V gene TRBV20-1 combines with J gene TRBJ1-2; D remains ambiguous. Trimming removed 3 bases at V and 4 bases at J, with 12 bases between. The CDR3 loop spans 13 amino acids. Germline CDR1 is DFQATT and CDR2 is SNEGSKA (reference sequence). The CDR3 reads CSASPVRGYGYTF. As DNA, the CDR3 is TGCAGTGCTAGTCCGGTTCGGGGCTATGGCTACACCTTC.

This clonotype was counted at least ten times. The chain carries TRBV27 and TRBJ2-7; D remains unclear. Germline-derived CDR1 and CDR2 are MNHEY and SMNVEV (reference sequence). The V end lost 3 bases, the J end lost 0 bases, and 9 bases lay between the germline ends. This CDR3 is 14 amino acids long. The CDR3 reads CASSFTVSSYEQYF. In DNA form, the CDR3 reads TGTGCCAGCAGTTTCACCGTCAGCTCCTACGAGCAGTACTTC.